This T cell receptor beta chain comes out of a study of CD8+ T cells in alopecia areata. Study overall: Skin-grafted approximately 7-10-week-old female C3H/HeJ mice received tissue from approximately 6-12-month-old C3H/HeJ donors with spontaneous alopecia.

This CDR3 spans 14 amino acids. CDR1 is FNHDT and CDR2 is SITEND in the germline V gene (reference sequence). Trimming stripped 2 bases from V and 2 bases from J, with 10 bases between. Extraction of RNA preceded its reverse transcription into cDNA, which served as the sequencing template. The data were produced by immunoSEQ multiplex PCR, yet TCRdb's version contains in-frame clones alone and is incomplete. Observed in the sample are more than 250,000 clones, none of them singletons. Cells from pooled cutaneous lymph nodes were sorted by CD4, CD8alpha, NKG2D, NKG2ACE and other markers. This clone was seen more than once but under ten times. Antigen: not known. Gene and germline names: mouse. The missing CDR3 end, 4 residues past where the read stops, is filled in from the germline J gene. Points from the study as a whole: TCR sharing was clearer in mice than between patients, perhaps partly owing to patient HLA diversity. Among the cells sequenced in scalp samples are also the resident alphabeta T cells of normal skin.

The rearrangement joins TRBV19 to TRBJ1-2, with D possibly being TRBD1 (5 bases). This sequence was found in a C3H/HeJ mouse with alopecia areata. Mouse strain MHC haplotype: H2-k. Sequenced material: CD4+ T cells sorted from a lymph node. CDR3 in amino acids: CASSISRANSDYTF. CDR3 DNA (partial): TGTGCCAGCAGTATTTCCAGGGCCAACTCC.